Below, one TCR beta chain is given with its context. In terms of age and location, participants ranged from roughly 18 to 100 years and lived in about 25 US areas. This entry comes from a study of blood T cell repertoires in COVID-19. In the source study's methods: Nucleated cell number was recorded as an estimate derived from reference gene primer amplification. Method: immunoSEQ multiplex PCR; TCRdb's copy keeps in-frame clones and lacks some. V, J and clone size were drawn from that table, and D and trimming were deduced from the DNA. The top ten hold approximately 9% of the sample, which has 250,000 or so clones, around 89% seen once. The clonotype originates from a middle-aged man who had recovered from COVID-19. Material for sequencing was PBMCs or T cells enriched from blood (not recorded which).

The CDR3 DNA reads as TGCGCCAGCAGCTTGGATCCAGAGACAGCTTACTTTTACGAGCAGTACTTC. Translation: CASSLDPETAYFYEQYF. The J gene is TRBJ2-7, the V gene TRBV5-1; D may be TRBD1 (5 bases). Deletions cut 0 bases from V and 4 bases from J, with 20 bases between. CDR1 is SGHRS, CDR2 YFSETQ, per germline. The CDR3 extends over 17 amino acids.